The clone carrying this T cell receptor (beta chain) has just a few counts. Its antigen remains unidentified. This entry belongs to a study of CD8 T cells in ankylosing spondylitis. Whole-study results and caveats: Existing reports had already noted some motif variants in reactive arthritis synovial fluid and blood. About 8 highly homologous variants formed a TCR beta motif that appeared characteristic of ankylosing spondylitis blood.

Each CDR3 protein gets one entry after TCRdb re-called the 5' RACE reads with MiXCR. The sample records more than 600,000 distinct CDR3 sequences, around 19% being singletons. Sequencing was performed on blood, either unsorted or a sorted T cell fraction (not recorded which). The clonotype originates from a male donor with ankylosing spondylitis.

Here the CDR3 DNA reads TGTGCCAGCAGCCCAAGCCCGTCTAGCTACGAGCAGTACTTC. This codes for CASSPSPSSYEQYF. The chain couples TRBV11-2 to TRBJ2-7; D ambiguous. Germline CDR1 SGHAT, CDR2 FQNNGV. V lost 5 bases to trimming and J lost 3 bases, with 14 bases between them. The CDR3 is 14 amino acids.